This entry concerns a single TCR beta chain. Combining a sample-barcoded 5' primer with a J-beta primer mix, a second PCR ran for roughly 6 to 11 cycles. Each single sample gave us at least 2.5 million CDR3-containing paired-end reads. TCRdb ran MiXCR on the 5' RACE reads and lists one entry per CDR3 protein. Of 1.5 million to 2 million distinct CDR3 sequences listed, about 30% are singletons. The data originate from a study of blood T cells in healthy people across ages. About the study: The template switching approach captured approximately one barcoded beta molecule for every two T cells.

Losses at the gene ends were 5 bases for V and 4 bases for J; bases not matched to a gene: 3. The CDR3 is made up of 14 amino acids. Germline V gene lookup returns CDR1 MNHNY and CDR2 SVGAGI (reference sequence). The total RNA that was extracted per sample amounted to at least 5.5 micrograms. This chain uses TRBV6-6 with TRBJ1-1; 11 bases fit TRBD1. The sequenced sample consisted of blood. The receptor was derived from a woman in her twenties or thirties in good health. The CDR3 protein is CASSAGTGGTEAFF. In DNA, the CDR3 is TGTGCCAGCAGTGCAGGGACAGGGGGCACTGAAGCTTTCTTT.